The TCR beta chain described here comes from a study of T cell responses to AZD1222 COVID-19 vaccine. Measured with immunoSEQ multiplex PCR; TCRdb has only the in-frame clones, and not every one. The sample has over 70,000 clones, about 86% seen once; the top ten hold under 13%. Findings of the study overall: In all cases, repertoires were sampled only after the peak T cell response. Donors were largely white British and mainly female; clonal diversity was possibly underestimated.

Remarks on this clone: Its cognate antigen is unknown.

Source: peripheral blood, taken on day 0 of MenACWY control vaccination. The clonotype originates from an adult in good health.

CDR3 sequence (DNA): TGTGCCAGTCGACTTAACACTGAAGCTTTCTTT. It codes for CASRLNTEAFF. The chain links TRBV11-1 to TRBJ1-1, with D unresolved. Per germline, CDR1 SGHAT and CDR2 FQDESV (reference sequence). The ends were cut back, 9 bases at V and 2 bases at J, with 7 bases in the middle. There are 11 residues in the CDR3.